This TCR beta chain is from a study of blood T cell repertoires in COVID-19. Germline CDR1 MDHEN, CDR2 SYDVKM. Between the trimmed V and J ends, which lost 7 bases and 0 bases, there was a span of 10 bases. This CDR3 has 13 residues. Assay: immunoSEQ multiplex PCR; the TCRdb copy retains only in-frame clones and omits some. This repertoire shows 55,000 to 70,000 clones, 87% found once; its top ten account for approximately 3.6%. J is TRBJ2-7 and V is TRBV28; possible D gene TRBD2, 6 bases. The clonotype comes from a woman in her fifties or sixties with COVID-19, enrolled during active disease. The sample taken for sequencing was peripheral blood. The CDR3 protein is CASMAGGSYEQYF. CDR3 sequence (DNA): TGTGCCAGCATGGCCGGGGGCTCCTACGAGCAGTACTTC.